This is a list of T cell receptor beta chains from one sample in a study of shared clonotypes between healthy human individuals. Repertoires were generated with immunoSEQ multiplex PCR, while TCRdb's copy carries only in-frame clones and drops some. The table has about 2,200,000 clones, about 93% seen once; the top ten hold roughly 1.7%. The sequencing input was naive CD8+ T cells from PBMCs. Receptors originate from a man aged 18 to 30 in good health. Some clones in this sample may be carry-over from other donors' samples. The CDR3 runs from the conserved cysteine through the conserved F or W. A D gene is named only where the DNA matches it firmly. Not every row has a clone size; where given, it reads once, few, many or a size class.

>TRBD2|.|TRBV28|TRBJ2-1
CASSSPVAGRYYNEQFF
TGTGCCAGCAGTTCCCCTGTGGCCGGGAGGTATTACAATGAGCAGTTCTTC
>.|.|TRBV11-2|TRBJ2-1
CASSSRGEQFF
TGTGCCAGCAGCTCCAGGGGTGAGCAGTTCTTC
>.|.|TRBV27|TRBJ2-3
CASRDTSRGGDTQYF
TGTGCCAGCAGGGATACGAGTAGGGGGGGGGATACGCAGTATTTT
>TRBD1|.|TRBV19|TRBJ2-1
CASSIALQGILEQFF
TGTGCCAGTAGTATAGCCCTACAGGGGATCTTAGAGCAGTTCTTC
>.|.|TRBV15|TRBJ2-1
CATSSHSYNEQFF
TGTGCCACCAGCAGCCATTCCTACAATGAGCAGTTCTTC
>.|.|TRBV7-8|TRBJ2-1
CASSLFRGYEQFF
TGTGCCAGCAGCTTGTTCAGGGGCTATGAGCAGTTCTTC
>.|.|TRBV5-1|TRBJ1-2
CASSLGRVGYGYTF
TGCGCCAGCAGCTTGGGACGGGTCGGCTATGGCTACACCTTC
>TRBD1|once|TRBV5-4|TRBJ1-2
CASSGQGWGYTF
TGTGCCAGCAGCGGACAGGGTTGGGGCTACACCTTC
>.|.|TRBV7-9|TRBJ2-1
CASSLGVSGSSYNEQFF
TGTGCCAGCAGCTTAGGAGTTAGCGGTAGCTCCTACAATGAGCAGTTCTTC
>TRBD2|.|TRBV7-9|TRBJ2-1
CASSFPLAGGPNEQFF
TGTGCCAGCAGCTTCCCACTAGCGGGAGGGCCCAATGAGCAGTTCTTC
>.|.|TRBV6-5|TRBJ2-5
CASRTSYQETQYF
TGTGCCAGCAGGACTTCGTACCAAGAGACCCAGTACTTC
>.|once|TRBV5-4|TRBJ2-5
CASSLGGGAETQYF
TGTGCCAGCAGCTTGGGTGGCGGGGCGGAGACCCAGTACTTC
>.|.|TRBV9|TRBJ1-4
CASSVGGEGLLTNEKLFF
TGTGCCAGCAGCGTAGGAGGGGAGGGCTTACTAACTAATGAAAAACTGTTTTTT